Each of the 3 T cell receptor beta chains below was sequenced from the same sample in a study of OX40 agonist ivuxolimab in advanced cancers. Repertoires were generated with immunoSEQ multiplex PCR, while TCRdb's copy carries only in-frame clones and drops some. The table shows about 79,000 clones, with roughly 80% occurring only once. Sequences were derived from CD4+ or CD8+ T cells sorted from blood, sampled in a trial of the OX40 agonist ivuxolimab. All receptors come from an adult with an advanced solid tumor such as melanoma, head and neck, liver or kidney cancer.

The V and J genes are TRBV6-1 and TRBJ1-3, with a tentative D call TRBD1 (6 bases). Per germline, CDR1 MNHNS and CDR2 SASEGT. The CDR3 sequence is 13 residues long. V dropped 6 bases and J dropped 4 bases, with 10 bases sitting between them. The CDR3 spells CASSPGQGNTIYF. In nucleotides, the CDR3 is TGTGCCAGCAGCCCCGGACAGGGAAACACCATATATTTT.

J is TRBJ1-6 and V is TRBV4-2, with unresolved D. Trimming took 0 bases from V and 10 from J, leaving 13 bases between them. Germline assignment: CDR1 LGHNA and CDR2 YNFKEQ. The CDR3 is 15 amino acids. For the CDR3, the DNA is TGTGCCAGCAGCCAAGATACGACTGGAGAGTCACCCCTCCACTTT. It is translated as CASSQDTTGESPLHF.

This clone was detected only once. The rearrangement links TRBV10-3 to TRBJ2-4; TRBD1 is a possible D gene (6 bases). The CDR3 covers 15 residues. The germline V and J ends were trimmed by 2 bases and 0 bases, with 8 bases remaining between them. Germline CDR1 ENHRY, CDR2 SYGVKD. This chain's CDR3 is CAISEGQLAKNIQYF. In DNA form, the CDR3 reads TGTGCCATCAGTGAGGGACAGCTAGCCAAAAACATTCAGTACTTC.